The clone carrying this T cell receptor beta chain has only a few counts. Antigen unknown. The data stem from a study of identical twins. CDR1 and CDR2 from the germline V gene are ENHRY and SYGVKD. The CDR3 runs to 14 residues. The J segment lost 6 bases and the V segment lost 4 bases, leaving 4 bases of the junction unmatched. Overall study findings and caveats: Conclusions were based on cross-sectional statistical analysis, without following the same donors.

TCRdb reprocessed the 5' RACE reads via MiXCR and lists one record per CDR3 protein. The data contain about 530,000 distinct CDR3 sequences, roughly 15% of them singletons. The same specimen was also included in a second study, on yellow fever vaccine responses in identical twins.

This chain links TRBV10-3 with TRBJ2-1, with TRBD1 matching over 9 bases. This receptor was obtained from a woman aged 18 to 35 in good health. The sequencing sample was made of CD4+ T cells sorted from blood. The CDR3 loop is CAISAGTGSNEQFF. The CDR3 nucleotides are TGTGCCATCAGTGCCGGGACAGGGTCCAATGAGCAGTTCTTC.